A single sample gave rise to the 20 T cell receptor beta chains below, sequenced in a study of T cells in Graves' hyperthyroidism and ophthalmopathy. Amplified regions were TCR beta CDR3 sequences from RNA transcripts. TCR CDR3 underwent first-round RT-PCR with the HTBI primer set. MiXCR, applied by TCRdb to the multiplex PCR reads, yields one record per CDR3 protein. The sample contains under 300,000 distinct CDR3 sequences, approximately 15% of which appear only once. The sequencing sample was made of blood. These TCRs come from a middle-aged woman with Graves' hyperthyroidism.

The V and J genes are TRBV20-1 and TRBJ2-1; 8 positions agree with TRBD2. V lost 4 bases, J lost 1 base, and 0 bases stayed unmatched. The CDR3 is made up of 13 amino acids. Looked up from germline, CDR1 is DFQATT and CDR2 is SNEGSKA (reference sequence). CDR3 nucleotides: TGCAGTGCTATAGCGGGATCCTACAATGAGCAGTTCTTC. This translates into CSAIAGSYNEQFF.

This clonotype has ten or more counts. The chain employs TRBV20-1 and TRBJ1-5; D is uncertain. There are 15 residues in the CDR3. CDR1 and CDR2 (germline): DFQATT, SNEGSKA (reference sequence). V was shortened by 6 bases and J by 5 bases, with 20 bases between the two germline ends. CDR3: CSARRVADLYQPQHF. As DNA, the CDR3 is TGCAGTGCCCGACGGGTCGCAGATCTTTATCAGCCCCAGCATTTT.

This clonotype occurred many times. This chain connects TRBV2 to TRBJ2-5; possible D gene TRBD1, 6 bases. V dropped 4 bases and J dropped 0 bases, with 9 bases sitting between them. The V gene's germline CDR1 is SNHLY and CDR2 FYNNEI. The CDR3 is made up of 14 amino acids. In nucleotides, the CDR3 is TGTGCCAGCAGTGGGACAGTAAACCAAGAGACCCAGTACTTC. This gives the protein CASSGTVNQETQYF.

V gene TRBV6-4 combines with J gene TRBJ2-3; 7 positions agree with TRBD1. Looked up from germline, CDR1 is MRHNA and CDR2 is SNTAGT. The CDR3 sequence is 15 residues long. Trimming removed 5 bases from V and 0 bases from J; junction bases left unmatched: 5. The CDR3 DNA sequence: TGTGCCAGCAGTTGGCGACAGGGTAGCACAGATACGCAGTATTTT. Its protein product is CASSWRQGSTDTQYF.

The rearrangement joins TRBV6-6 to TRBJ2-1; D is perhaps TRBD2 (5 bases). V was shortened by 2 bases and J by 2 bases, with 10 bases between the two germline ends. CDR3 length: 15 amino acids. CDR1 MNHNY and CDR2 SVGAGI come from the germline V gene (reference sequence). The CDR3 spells CASSYRGPPYNEQFF. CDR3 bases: TGTGCCAGCAGTTACCGAGGGCCCCCCTACAATGAGCAGTTCTTC.

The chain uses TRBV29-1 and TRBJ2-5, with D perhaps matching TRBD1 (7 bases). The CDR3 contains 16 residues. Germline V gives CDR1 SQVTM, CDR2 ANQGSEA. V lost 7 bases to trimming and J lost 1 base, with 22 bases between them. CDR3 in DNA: TGCAGCGCCGGAGGGGGCGCTAGCGTGGCCCAAGAGACCCAGTACTTC. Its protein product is CSAGGGASVAQETQYF.

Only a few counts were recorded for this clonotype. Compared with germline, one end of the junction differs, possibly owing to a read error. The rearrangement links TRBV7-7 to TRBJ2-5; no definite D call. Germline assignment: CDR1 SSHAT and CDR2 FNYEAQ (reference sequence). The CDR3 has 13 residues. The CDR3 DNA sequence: TGTGCTAGCAGCCAACTCTCGGAACAGACCCAGTACTTC. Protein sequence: CASSQLSEQTQYF.

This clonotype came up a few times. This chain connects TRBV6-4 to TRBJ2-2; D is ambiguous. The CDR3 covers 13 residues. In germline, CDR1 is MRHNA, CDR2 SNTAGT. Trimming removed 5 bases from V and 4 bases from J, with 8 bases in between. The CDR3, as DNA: TGTGCCAGCAGTCCAACTGTCACCGGGGAGCTGTTTTTT. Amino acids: CASSPTVTGELFF.

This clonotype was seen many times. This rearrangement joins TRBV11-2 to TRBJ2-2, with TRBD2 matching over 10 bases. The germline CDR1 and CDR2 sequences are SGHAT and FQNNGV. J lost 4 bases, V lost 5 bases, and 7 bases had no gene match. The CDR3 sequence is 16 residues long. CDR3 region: CASSPRTSGFTGELFF. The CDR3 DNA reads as TGTGCCAGCAGCCCCCGGACTAGCGGTTTCACCGGGGAGCTGTTTTTT.

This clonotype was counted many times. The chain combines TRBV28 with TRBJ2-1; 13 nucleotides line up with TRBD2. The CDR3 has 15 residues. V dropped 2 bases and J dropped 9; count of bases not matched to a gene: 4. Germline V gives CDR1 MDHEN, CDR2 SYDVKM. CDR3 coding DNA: TGTGCCAGCAGTTTAACTAGCGGGAGGGCCGGTGAGCAGTTCTTC. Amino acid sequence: CASSLTSGRAGEQFF.

The CDR3: CASSRSPDEQYF. The CDR3 coding sequence is TGTGCCAGCAGCCGATCCCCAGACGAGCAGTACTTC. The rearrangement joins TRBV27 to TRBJ2-7; D uncertain. This CDR3 spans 12 amino acids. Germline values: CDR1 MNHEY, CDR2 SMNVEV (reference sequence). Trimming removed 6 bases at V and 5 bases at J, with 11 bases between.

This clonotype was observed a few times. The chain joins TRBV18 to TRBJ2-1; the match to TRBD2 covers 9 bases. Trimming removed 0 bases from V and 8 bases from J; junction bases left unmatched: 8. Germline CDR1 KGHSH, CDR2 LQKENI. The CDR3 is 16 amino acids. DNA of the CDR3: TGTGCCAGCTCACCACCTTTTAGCGGGAGTGGGGATGAGCAGTTCTTC. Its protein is CASSPPFSGSGDEQFF.

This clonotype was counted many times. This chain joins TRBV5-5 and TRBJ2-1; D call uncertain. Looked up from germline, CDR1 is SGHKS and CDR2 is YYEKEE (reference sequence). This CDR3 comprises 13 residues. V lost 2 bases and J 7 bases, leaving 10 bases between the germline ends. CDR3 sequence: CASSLTPGNEQFF. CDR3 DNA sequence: TGTGCCAGCAGCTTAACGCCTGGGAATGAGCAGTTCTTC.

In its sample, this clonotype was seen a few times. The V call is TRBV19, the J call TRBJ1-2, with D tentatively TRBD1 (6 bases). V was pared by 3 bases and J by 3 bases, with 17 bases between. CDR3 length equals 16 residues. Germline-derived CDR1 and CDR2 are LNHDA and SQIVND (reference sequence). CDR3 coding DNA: TGTGCCAGTAGTATTGGGTCGGGGGGGCGCGACTATGGCTACACCTTC. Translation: CASSIGSGGRDYGYTF. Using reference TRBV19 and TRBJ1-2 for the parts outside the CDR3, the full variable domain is DGGITQSPKYLFRKEGQNVTLSCEQNLNHDAMYWYRQDPGQGLRLIYYSQIVNDFQKGDIAEGYSVSREKKESFPLTVTSAQKNPTAFYLCASSIGSGGRDYGYTFGSGTRLTVV.

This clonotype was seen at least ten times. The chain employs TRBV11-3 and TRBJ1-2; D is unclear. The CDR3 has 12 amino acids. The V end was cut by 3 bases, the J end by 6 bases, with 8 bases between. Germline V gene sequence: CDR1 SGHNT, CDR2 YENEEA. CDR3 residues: CASSFEGNGYTF. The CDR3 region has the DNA TGTGCCAGCAGCTTTGAAGGGAATGGCTACACCTTC.

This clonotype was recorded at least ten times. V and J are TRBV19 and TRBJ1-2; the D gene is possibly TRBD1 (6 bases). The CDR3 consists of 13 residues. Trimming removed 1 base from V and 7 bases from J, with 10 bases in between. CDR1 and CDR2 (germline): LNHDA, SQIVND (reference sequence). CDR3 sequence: CASSIARGLGYTF. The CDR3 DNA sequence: TGTGCCAGTAGTATAGCCAGGGGCCTTGGCTACACCTTC.

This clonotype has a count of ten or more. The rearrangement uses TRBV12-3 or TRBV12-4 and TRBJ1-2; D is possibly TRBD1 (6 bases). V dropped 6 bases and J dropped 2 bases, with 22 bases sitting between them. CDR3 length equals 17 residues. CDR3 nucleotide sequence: TGTGCCAGCAGCAAAGTTAGGGGGATAGTGTCGAACTATGGCTACACCTTC. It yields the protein CASSKVRGIVSNYGYTF.

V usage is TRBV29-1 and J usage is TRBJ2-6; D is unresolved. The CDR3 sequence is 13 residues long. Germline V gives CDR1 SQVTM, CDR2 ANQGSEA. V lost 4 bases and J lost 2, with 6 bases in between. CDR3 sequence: CSVGSAGANVLTF. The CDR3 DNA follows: TGCAGCGTTGGATCCGCTGGGGCCAACGTCCTGACTTTC.

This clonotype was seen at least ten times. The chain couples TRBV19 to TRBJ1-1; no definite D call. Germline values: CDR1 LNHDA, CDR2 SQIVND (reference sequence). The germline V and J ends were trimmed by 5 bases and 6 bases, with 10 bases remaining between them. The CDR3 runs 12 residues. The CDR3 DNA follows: TGTGCCAGTAGTCAGAACTTAGCTGAAGCTTTCTTT. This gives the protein CASSQNLAEAFF.

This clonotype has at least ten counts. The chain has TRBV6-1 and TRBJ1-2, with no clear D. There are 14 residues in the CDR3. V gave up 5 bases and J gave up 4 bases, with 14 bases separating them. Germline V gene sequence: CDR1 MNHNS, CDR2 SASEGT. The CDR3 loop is CASSYDRRLYGYTF. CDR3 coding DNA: TGTGCCAGCAGTTACGACCGCCGTCTCTATGGCTACACCTTC.